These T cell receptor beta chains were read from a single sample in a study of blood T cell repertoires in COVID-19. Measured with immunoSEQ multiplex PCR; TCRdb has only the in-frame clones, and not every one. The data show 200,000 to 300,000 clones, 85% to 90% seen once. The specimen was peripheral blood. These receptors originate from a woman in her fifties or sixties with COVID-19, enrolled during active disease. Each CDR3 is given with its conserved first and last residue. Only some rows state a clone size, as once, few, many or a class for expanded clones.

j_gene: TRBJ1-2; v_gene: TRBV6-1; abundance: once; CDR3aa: CASSEVRQGSPGYTF
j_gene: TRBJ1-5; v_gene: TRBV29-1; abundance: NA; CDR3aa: CSVGEVRQPQHF
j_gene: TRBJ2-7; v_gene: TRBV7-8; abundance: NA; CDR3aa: CASSLGGQSYEQYF
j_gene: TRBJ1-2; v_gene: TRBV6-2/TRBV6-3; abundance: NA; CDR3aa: CASSYSDRGNGYTF
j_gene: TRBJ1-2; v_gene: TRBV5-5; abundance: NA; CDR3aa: CASSLQIRGPLTGYGYTF
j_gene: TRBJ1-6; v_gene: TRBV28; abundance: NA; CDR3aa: CASSLQKGLGLHF
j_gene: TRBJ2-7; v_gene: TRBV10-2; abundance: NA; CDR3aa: CASSELAGATYEQYF
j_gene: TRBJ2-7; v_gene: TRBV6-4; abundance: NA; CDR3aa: CASSDRSGLAALSLFYEQYF
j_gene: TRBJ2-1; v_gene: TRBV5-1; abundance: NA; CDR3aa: CASSSGGRTEQFF
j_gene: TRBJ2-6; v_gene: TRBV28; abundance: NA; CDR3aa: CASSSTTSGVGSGANVLTF
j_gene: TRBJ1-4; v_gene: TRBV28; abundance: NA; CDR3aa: CASSLSGLGLGEKLFF
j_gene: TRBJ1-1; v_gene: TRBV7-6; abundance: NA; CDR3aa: CASSLATQGARTEAFF
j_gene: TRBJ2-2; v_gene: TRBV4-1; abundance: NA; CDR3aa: CASSQGSDRGFPGELFF
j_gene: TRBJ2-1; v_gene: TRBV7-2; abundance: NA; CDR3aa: CASSLGLGSSYNEQFF
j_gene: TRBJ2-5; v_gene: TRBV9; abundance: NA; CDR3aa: CASSVSGRGQETQYF
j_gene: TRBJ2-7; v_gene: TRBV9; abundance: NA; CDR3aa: CASSVGGQAGYEQYF
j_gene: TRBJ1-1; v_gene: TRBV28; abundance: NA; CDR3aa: CASSLLGLRAFF
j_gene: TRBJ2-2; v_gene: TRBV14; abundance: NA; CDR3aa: CASSLLAGTGELFF
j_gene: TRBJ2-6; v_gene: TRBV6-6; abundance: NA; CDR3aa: CASAPPGAGANVLTF
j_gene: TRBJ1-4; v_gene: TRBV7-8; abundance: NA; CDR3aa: CASSPGTVNEKLFF
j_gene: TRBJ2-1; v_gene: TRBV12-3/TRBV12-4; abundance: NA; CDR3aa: CASTIADEQFF
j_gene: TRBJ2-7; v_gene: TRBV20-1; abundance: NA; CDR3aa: CSASRAGNSYEQYF
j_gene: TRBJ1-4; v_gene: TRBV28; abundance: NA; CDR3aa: CASRGGRDRVWEKLFF
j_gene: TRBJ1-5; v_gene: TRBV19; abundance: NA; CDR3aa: CASSPIADRRGNQPQHF